The rows below give T cell receptor beta chains drawn from one sample of a study of identical twins. One entry per CDR3 protein results from TCRdb running MiXCR on the 5' RACE reads. The repertoire has around 450,000 distinct CDR3 sequences, approximately 15% of them found once; the top ten carry 0.52%. This sample also belongs to another study, concerning yellow fever vaccine responses in identical twins.

Source material: CD4+ T cells sorted from blood. The receptors shown here come from a woman under 30 in good health. Each CDR3 is given with its conserved first and last residue. A D gene is named only where the DNA matches it firmly. For some rows the clone size is stated as once, few or many, or as a class when expanded; others skip it.

size,J,D,V,CDR3,DNA
few,TRBJ2-1,-,TRBV2,CASSEPPGTYNEQFF,TGTGCCAGCAGTGAACCTCCAGGCACCTACAATGAGCAGTTCTTC
-,TRBJ2-2,TRBD1,TRBV6-4,CASSDQGADTGELFF,TGTGCCAGCAGTGACCAGGGGGCGGACACCGGGGAGCTGTTTTTT
-,TRBJ2-3,-,TRBV11-1,CASSFSHTTDTQYF,TGTGCCAGCAGCTTTTCGCACACCACAGATACGCAGTATTTT
few,TRBJ2-5,TRBD2,TRBV11-2,CASSLEVRTSGWRGETQYF,TGTGCCAGCAGCTTAGAGGTTCGGACTAGCGGGTGGCGAGGCGAGACCCAGTACTTC
many,TRBJ1-1,-,TRBV12-3/TRBV12-4,CASRANRDTEAFF,TGTGCCAGCAGGGCCAACAGGGACACTGAAGCTTTCTTT
few,TRBJ2-7,-,TRBV29-1,CSVGGSSYEQYF,TGCAGCGTTGGGGGAAGCTCCTACGAGCAGTACTTC
many,TRBJ2-1,TRBD2,TRBV5-5,CASSTGTSGSSGEQFF,TGTGCCAGCAGCACCGGGACTAGCGGGAGTAGCGGGGAGCAGTTCTTC
-,TRBJ2-7,-,TRBV29-1,CSVEGGGQAYEQYF,TGCAGCGTTGAAGGGGGAGGACAGGCCTACGAGCAGTACTTC
-,TRBJ2-3,TRBD2,TRBV24-1,CATSDLPDRVKRGGSDTQYF,TGTGCCACCAGTGACCTCCCGGACAGGGTCAAGCGGGGGGGCTCAGATACGCAGTATTTT
few,TRBJ2-1,-,TRBV20-1,CSASAVGQYNEQFF,TGCAGTGCTAGTGCGGTCGGTCAGTACAATGAGCAGTTCTTC
-,TRBJ2-2,TRBD1,TRBV3-1,CACSLGGGQGFYTGELFF,TGTGCCTGCAGCCTAGGTGGGGGACAGGGCTTCTACACCGGGGAGCTGTTTTTT
-,TRBJ2-1,TRBD2,TRBV6-2/TRBV6-3,CASHLTSRGAGGTSSYNEQFF,TGTGCCAGCCACCTCACCTCCCGGGGAGCGGGAGGGACTAGCTCCTACAATGAGCAGTTCTTC
few,TRBJ2-5,-,TRBV20-1,CSAVVPGDQETQYF,TGCAGTGCTGTGGTTCCGGGGGACCAAGAGACCCAGTACTTC
-,TRBJ2-2,-,TRBV5-6,CASSREPRNTGELFF,TGTGCCAGCAGCCGGGAGCCGAGGAACACCGGGGAGCTGTTTTTT
-,TRBJ2-5,-,TRBV6-2/TRBV6-3,CASSYFYQETQYF,TGTGCCAGCAGTTACTTCTACCAAGAGACCCAGTACTTC
-,TRBJ1-1,-,TRBV7-9,CASSFQQGTTEAFF,TGTGCCAGCAGCTTTCAGCAGGGGACGACTGAAGCTTTCTTT
many,TRBJ1-6,-,TRBV5-1,CASSLLRSPSPLHF,TGCGCCAGCAGCTTGTTACGGTCACCTTCACCCCTCCACTTT
few,TRBJ1-2,-,TRBV28,CASSPTGGNYGYTF,TGTGCCAGCAGCCCGACAGGAGGGAACTATGGCTACACCTTC
-,TRBJ1-5,-,TRBV6-1,CASRKGGVSNQPQHF,TGTGCCAGCAGAAAGGGGGGGGTAAGCAATCAGCCCCAGCATTTT
many,TRBJ2-1,-,TRBV12-3/TRBV12-4,CASTSRARSPNEQFF,TGTGCCAGCACCTCTCGTGCTAGGTCCCCCAATGAGCAGTTCTTC
-,TRBJ2-1,-,TRBV6-1,CASSAGVNRGDEQFF,TGTGCCAGCAGCGCCGGCGTAAATCGAGGCGATGAGCAGTTCTTC
-,TRBJ2-6,-,TRBV7-8,CASSLVGPGANVLTF,TGTGCCAGCAGCTTAGTCGGGCCTGGGGCCAACGTCCTGACTTTC
once,TRBJ2-1,-,TRBV20-1,CSARPPEGRGNEQFF,TGCAGTGCTAGACCGCCGGAGGGGCGCGGCAATGAGCAGTTCTTC
many,TRBJ2-1,-,TRBV6-2/TRBV6-3,CASSPAGVRGEQFF,TGTGCCAGCAGCCCAGCCGGGGTCCGCGGTGAGCAGTTCTTC
-,TRBJ2-6,-,TRBV7-3,CASSFTGPGANVLTF,TGTGCCAGCAGCTTTACAGGGCCTGGGGCCAACGTCCTGACTTTC
-,TRBJ2-6,-,TRBV6-5,CASSPQYSGANVLTF,TGTGCCAGCAGTCCTCAGTACTCTGGGGCCAACGTCCTGACTTTC
-,TRBJ2-7,-,TRBV29-1,CSAERGSHEQYF,TGCAGCGCCGAACGGGGTTCCCACGAGCAGTACTTC
few,TRBJ2-1,TRBD2,TRBV27,CASSPGLAGPGEQFF,TGTGCCAGCAGTCCGGGACTAGCGGGACCAGGTGAGCAGTTCTTC
few,TRBJ2-7,-,TRBV20-1,CSAARRGEQYF,TGCAGTGCAGCCCGAAGGGGGGAGCAGTACTTC
few,TRBJ1-5,-,TRBV28,CASSYLGTGQPQHF,TGTGCCAGCAGTTATCTGGGGACGGGCCAGCCCCAGCATTTT
many,TRBJ2-7,TRBD1,TRBV5-1,CASSLGQGVGIYEQYF,TGCGCCAGCAGCTTGGGGCAGGGGGTTGGGATCTACGAGCAGTACTTC
-,TRBJ1-1,-,TRBV12-3/TRBV12-4,CASSPVQRGTEAFF,TGTGCCAGCAGTCCCGTTCAGAGGGGGACTGAAGCTTTCTTT
-,TRBJ2-4,TRBD1,TRBV19,CASSTLTGTQYF,TGTGCCAGTAGTACCTTGACAGGGACTCAGTACTTC
few,TRBJ2-3,-,TRBV20-1,CSALGRLTDTQYF,TGCAGTGCATTGGGCCGGCTCACAGATACGCAGTATTTT
-,TRBJ2-5,TRBD1,TRBV5-1,CASSLDRAGETQYF,TGCGCCAGCAGCCTCGACAGGGCCGGGGAGACCCAGTACTTC
few,TRBJ2-7,TRBD1,TRBV6-2/TRBV6-3,CASSTKKFYRGQSENEQYF,TGTGCCAGCAGTACAAAAAAATTCTACAGGGGACAAAGTGAGAACGAGCAGTACTTC
-,TRBJ1-2,-,TRBV12-3/TRBV12-4,CASSLDSPYGYTF,TGTGCCAGCAGTTTAGATTCGCCCTATGGCTACACCTTC
few,TRBJ2-3,-,TRBV9,CASSVGQGDTQYF,TGTGCCAGCAGCGTAGGGCAGGGGGATACGCAGTATTTT
few,TRBJ2-6,-,TRBV27,CASSQETSGANVLTF,TGTGCCAGCAGCCAAGAGACATCTGGGGCCAACGTCCTGACTTTC
few,TRBJ2-2,-,TRBV2,CASSEASQNTGELFF,TGTGCCAGCAGTGAAGCAAGTCAGAACACCGGGGAGCTGTTTTTT
-,TRBJ2-5,TRBD1,TRBV20-1,CSAWDRGQETQYF,TGCAGTGCGTGGGACAGGGGCCAAGAGACCCAGTACTTC
-,TRBJ2-1,-,TRBV7-2,CASSLTRNEQFF,TGTGCCAGCAGCTTGACTCGTAATGAGCAGTTCTTC
few,TRBJ2-1,TRBD2,TRBV7-9,CASSLGSSGSNEQFF,TGTGCCAGCAGCTTAGGGTCTAGCGGGAGCAATGAGCAGTTCTTC
-,TRBJ2-7,-,TRBV7-2,CASSGPLGYEQYF,TGTGCCAGCAGTGGCCCCCTGGGGTACGAGCAGTACTTC
-,TRBJ2-1,TRBD2,TRBV20-1,CSARQLANSYNEQFF,TGCAGTGCTAGGCAACTAGCGAACTCCTACAATGAGCAGTTCTTC
few,TRBJ2-1,-,TRBV20-1,CSAPGSVYNNEQFF,TGCAGTGCTCCGGGCTCCGTTTATAACAATGAGCAGTTCTTC
many,TRBJ2-3,TRBD2,TRBV12-3/TRBV12-4,CASSLSAGGRDTQYF,TGTGCCAGCAGTTTATCAGCGGGGGGAAGGGATACGCAGTATTTT
few,TRBJ2-1,TRBD2,TRBV4-2,CASSLVTGLAGFEQFF,TGTGCCAGCAGCCTCGTAACGGGACTAGCGGGATTTGAGCAGTTCTTC
many,TRBJ2-1,-,TRBV29-1,CSVESGEVSSYNEQFF,TGCAGCGTTGAATCGGGGGAGGTAAGCTCCTACAATGAGCAGTTCTTC
few,TRBJ2-1,TRBD2,TRBV12-3/TRBV12-4,CASSYTGGLGNEQFF,TGTGCCAGCAGTTACACGGGGGGGCTGGGCAATGAGCAGTTCTTC
-,TRBJ2-5,TRBD2,TRBV9,CASSVGGLASQETQYF,TGTGCCAGCAGCGTAGGGGGACTAGCGAGTCAAGAGACCCAGTACTTC
few,TRBJ2-1,TRBD2,TRBV3-1,CASSQVLLAGQFF,TGTGCCAGCAGCCAAGTGTTGCTAGCGGGGCAGTTCTTC
-,TRBJ2-5,-,TRBV19,CASRRQNQETQYF,TGTGCCAGTAGAAGACAGAACCAAGAGACCCAGTACTTC
few,TRBJ2-1,TRBD2,TRBV7-9,CASSASGRRSYNEQFF,TGTGCCAGCAGCGCCAGCGGGAGGCGCTCCTACAATGAGCAGTTCTTC
few,TRBJ2-7,-,TRBV3-1,CASSLGLGASYEQYF,TGTGCCAGCAGCCTTGGATTGGGGGCCTCCTACGAGCAGTACTTC
few,TRBJ2-1,TRBD2,TRBV20-1,CSGAGGPGEQFF,TGTTCGGGAGCGGGAGGGCCTGGTGAGCAGTTCTTC
-,TRBJ2-6,TRBD1,TRBV6-1,CASSQDRAGANVLTF,TGTGCCAGCAGTCAAGACAGGGCTGGGGCCAACGTCCTGACTTTC
few,TRBJ1-1,-,TRBV5-5,CASSLYGQGWNTEAFF,TGTGCCAGCAGCTTGTATGGCCAGGGCTGGAACACTGAAGCTTTCTTT
few,TRBJ2-7,TRBD1,TRBV5-1,CASSRPGQNFYEQYF,TGCGCCAGCAGCCGGCCGGGACAGAACTTCTACGAGCAGTACTTC
few,TRBJ2-5,TRBD2,TRBV9,CASSVASGGIQETQYF,TGTGCCAGCAGCGTAGCTTCGGGAGGGATCCAAGAGACCCAGTACTTC